Below are 29 T cell receptor beta chains sequenced from a single sample in a study of T-cell memory formation after mild COVID-19. TCRdb used MiXCR to reprocess the 5' RACE reads, holding one entry per CDR3 protein. The table records hundreds of thousands of distinct CDR3 sequences, approximately 21% of them present only once. The sample taken for sequencing was PBMCs or a T cell subset sorted from them (not recorded which). The source is an adult woman who had mild COVID-19 (a few samples of this study predate the infection). Cell type and time point are not known.

This clonotype has a count of ten or more. The gene calls are TRBV6-5 and TRBJ2-7; no definite D call. The CDR3 length is 14 residues. V lost 0 bases to trimming and J lost 3 bases, with 9 bases between them. Germline-derived CDR1 and CDR2 are MNHEY and SVGAGI. The CDR3 DNA follows: TGTGCCAGCAGTTACTCCCCTACCAACTACGAGCAGTACTTC. Amino acid sequence: CASSYSPTNYEQYF.

The chain carries TRBV5-1 and TRBJ1-1, with a possible D match to TRBD1 (6 bases). Germline-derived CDR1 and CDR2 are SGHRS and YFSETQ. CDR3 length: 14 amino acids. The ends were cut back, 4 bases at V and 1 base at J, with 11 bases in the middle. The CDR3 loop reads CASSRTDRNTEAFF. CDR3 in DNA: TGCGCCAGCAGCCGCACGGACAGGAACACTGAAGCTTTCTTT.

A few counts support this clonotype. The J gene is TRBJ1-2, the V gene TRBV5-5; weak D call: TRBD1 (6 bases). Germline lookup yields CDR1 SGHKS and CDR2 YYEKEE (reference sequence). Trimming left V 3 bases short and J 8 bases short, with 17 bases between. The CDR3 length is 14 residues. As DNA, the CDR3 is TGTGCCAGCAGCTCGATGCAGGGGAACTGGGGCTACACCTTC. Protein product: CASSSMQGNWGYTF.

The chain couples TRBV2 to TRBJ2-1; possible D gene TRBD1, 5 bases. Germline V lookup: CDR1 SNHLY, CDR2 FYNNEI. The ends were cut back, 6 bases at V and 9 bases at J, with 9 bases in the middle. The CDR3 is 11 residues long. The CDR3 here is CASSQGAEQFF. DNA for the CDR3: TGTGCCAGCAGCCAGGGTGCTGAGCAGTTCTTC.

The V call is TRBV6-6, the J call TRBJ2-3; D is possibly TRBD1 (5 bases). In germline, CDR1 is MNHNY, CDR2 SVGAGI (reference sequence). The V end was cut by 3 bases, the J end by 2 bases, with 12 bases between. CDR3 length equals 15 residues. The CDR3 DNA follows: TGTGCCAGCAGTTATTCGGACATCCACACAGATACGCAGTATTTT. Amino acid sequence: CASSYSDIHTDTQYF.

J is TRBJ2-3 and V is TRBV10-3, with TRBD1 matching over 7 bases. V trimming: 2 bases; J trimming: 4 bases; junction bases outside the gene matches: 12. Germline values: CDR1 ENHRY, CDR2 SYGVKD. The CDR3 is made up of 17 amino acids. In DNA, the CDR3 is TGTGCCATCAGTGAGCAGGACAGGACACCCTTGCCAGATACGCAGTATTTT. Protein sequence: CAISEQDRTPLPDTQYF.

The CDR3 DNA sequence: TGTGCCAGCAGTCCTAGCGGGAGGGCCAGAGATACGCAGTATTTT. Amino acid sequence: CASSPSGRARDTQYF. The V gene is TRBV28, the J gene TRBJ2-3; TRBD2 matches 12 bases. Germline CDR1 reads MDHEN; CDR2 reads SYDVKM. With V trimmed by 5 bases and J by 5 bases, 5 bases remained unmatched. The CDR3 contains 15 residues.

The sample holds a few counts of this clonotype. This chain joins TRBV12-3 or TRBV12-4 and TRBJ1-1; D possibly corresponds to TRBD1 (6 bases). Trimming removed 4 bases from V and 7 bases from J, with 16 bases in between. The CDR3 extends over 14 amino acids. The CDR3 protein is CASSWGGGGGEAFF. DNA for the CDR3: TGTGCCAGCAGTTGGGGAGGGGGGGGTGGTGAAGCTTTCTTT.

This clonotype has just a few counts. V is TRBV27 and J is TRBJ1-1; a possible D gene is TRBD1 (5 bases). V lost 4 bases, J lost 3 bases, and 18 bases lay in between. From germline, CDR1 is MNHEY and CDR2 SMNVEV (reference sequence). This CDR3 contains 16 residues. CDR3 residues: CASSSYLGVGDTEAFF. The DNA of the CDR3 is TGTGCCAGCAGTTCATATTTAGGGGTAGGGGACACTGAAGCTTTCTTT.

Only a few counts were recorded for this clonotype. This chain links TRBV4-1 with TRBJ2-7, with 7 bases lining up with TRBD1. J gave up 3 bases and V 4 bases, and 12 bases lay outside the gene matches. The CDR3 is 16 amino acids. Germline CDR1 reads MGHRA; CDR2 reads YSYEKL. The CDR3 nucleotides read TGCGCCAGCAGCCGCGAGGGAGTGGGGACAGTCTACGAGCAGTACTTC. Translation: CASSREGVGTVYEQYF.

The V call is TRBV5-1, the J call TRBJ2-1; unclear D gene. Looked up from germline, CDR1 is SGHRS and CDR2 is YFSETQ. The CDR3 has 14 residues. V was pared by 2 bases and J by 4 bases, with 10 bases between. CDR3 bases: TGCGCCAGCAGCTTCGAGGACGGGTACAATGAGCAGTTCTTC. It encodes CASSFEDGYNEQFF.

This clonotype was seen a few times. The DNA of the CDR3 is TGTGCCAGCAGCATCACTCCCATAGGGACCCAGTACTTC. Its translation: CASSITPIGTQYF. The gene calls are TRBV5-5 and TRBJ2-5; the D is unclear. The CDR3 runs 13 residues. CDR1 and CDR2 from the germline V gene are SGHKS and YYEKEE (reference sequence). V gave up 4 bases and J gave up 7 bases, with 14 bases separating them.

This clonotype has more than one count but fewer than ten. The gene calls are TRBV2 and TRBJ2-1; TRBD1 matches at 7 bases. With V trimmed by 6 bases and J by 2 bases, 10 bases remained unmatched. This CDR3 comprises 16 residues. Germline V gives CDR1 SNHLY, CDR2 FYNNEI. The CDR3, as DNA: TGTGCCAGCAGCCTCGACAGGGTGAGCCCCTACAATGAGCAGTTCTTC. Translation gives CASSLDRVSPYNEQFF.

The CDR3 sequence is CASSYFGLAEYNEQFF. In DNA, the CDR3 is TGTGCCAGCAGTTACTTTGGACTAGCGGAGTACAATGAGCAGTTCTTC. The chain joins TRBV6-2 or TRBV6-3 to TRBJ2-1; 10 nucleotides agree with TRBD2. V was pared by 1 base and J by 4 bases, with 4 bases of the junction left unmatched. The CDR3 consists of 16 residues. Germline V gene sequence: CDR1 MNHEY, CDR2 SVGEGT.

The CDR3 nucleotides are TGTGCCAGCAGCTTAACAGGGGGGTTTCAAGAGACCCAGTACTTC. Translated: CASSLTGGFQETQYF. This chain joins TRBV7-3 and TRBJ2-5; the D gene could be TRBD1 or TRBD2 (6 bases each). V lost 0 bases to trimming and J lost 2 bases, with 10 bases between them. Germline V lookup: CDR1 SGHTA, CDR2 FQGTGA. The CDR3 is made up of 15 amino acids.

At least ten counts were recorded for this clonotype. The chain carries TRBV7-2 and TRBJ2-2; 9 positions agree with TRBD2. This CDR3 has 16 amino acids. In germline, CDR1 is SGHTA, CDR2 FQGNSA. Unmatched junction bases numbered 5, after V lost 1 base and J lost 5 bases. The CDR3 loop reads CASSLELAGSTGELFF. The DNA of the CDR3 is TGTGCCAGCAGCTTAGAACTAGCGGGTTCTACCGGGGAGCTGTTTTTT.

The chain employs TRBV5-1 and TRBJ2-3; D possibly corresponds to TRBD2 (5 bases). V shed 7 bases and J shed 6 bases, with 18 bases lying between them. This CDR3 contains 14 residues. The germline V gene has CDR1 SGHRS and CDR2 YFSETQ. The CDR3 is CASGPGGGADTQYF. The CDR3 coding sequence is TGCGCCAGCGGCCCGGGTGGAGGTGCGGATACGCAGTATTTT.

This clonotype was seen ten or more times. The V and J genes are TRBV15 and TRBJ2-7; possible D gene TRBD1, 6 bases. The germline V gene has CDR1 LNHNV and CDR2 YYDKDF (reference sequence). Deletions cut 5 bases from V and 6 bases from J, with 20 bases between. The CDR3 extends over 15 amino acids. The CDR3 nucleotides are TGTGCCACCAGCCCTCGGGACAACGGGGCCTCCGAGCAGTACTTC. It encodes CATSPRDNGASEQYF.

This clonotype was observed a handful of times. J is TRBJ1-6 and V is TRBV6-1; D possibly corresponds to TRBD1 (5 bases). CDR1 is MNHNS, CDR2 SASEGT, per germline. CDR3 length: 14 amino acids. Trimming removed 10 bases at V and 5 bases at J, with 15 bases between. Here the CDR3 DNA reads TGTGCCATCTGGGGGGGGTTGGATAATTCACCCCTCCACTTT. Translating gives CAIWGGLDNSPLHF.

The chain couples TRBV7-8 to TRBJ1-1, with D uncertain. The ends were cut back, 6 bases at V and 3 bases at J, with 11 bases in the middle. Germline lookup yields CDR1 SGHVS and CDR2 FQNEAQ. The CDR3 contains 13 residues. The CDR3 protein is CASRRPGHTEAFF. CDR3 bases: TGTGCCAGCAGGAGGCCGGGTCACACTGAAGCTTTCTTT.

This chain links TRBV24-1 with TRBJ2-2; D unclear. CDR3 length: 13 residues. The V and J ends lost 1 base and 5 bases respectively, with 4 bases between them. Germline values: CDR1 KGHDR, CDR2 SFDVKD. CDR3 sequence (DNA): TGTGCCACCAGTGATTTCCGAACCGGGGAGCTGTTTTTT. It is translated as CATSDFRTGELFF.

This clonotype was detected only a few times. This rearrangement joins TRBV30 to TRBJ1-5; the D gene is possibly TRBD1 (5 bases). Germline values: CDR1 GTSNPN, CDR2 SVGIG (reference sequence). The CDR3 consists of 17 residues. Trimming left V 1 base short and J 0 bases short, with 16 bases between. The CDR3 region is CAWSAGRTLYSNQPQHF. As DNA, the CDR3 is TGTGCCTGGAGTGCGGGTCGGACACTGTATAGCAATCAGCCCCAGCATTTT. Drawing the rest from reference TRBV30 and TRBJ1-5, the complete variable domain is SQTIHQWPATLVQPVGSPLSLECTVEGTSNPNLYWYRQAAGRGLQLLFYSVGIGQISSEVPQNLSASRPQDRQFILSSKKLLLSDSGFYLCAWSAGRTLYSNQPQHFGDGTRLSIL.

This chain connects TRBV2 to TRBJ2-3; D call uncertain. With 3 bases removed from V and 3 bases from J, the gap between germline ends came to 1 base. Germline V gene lookup returns CDR1 SNHLY and CDR2 FYNNEI. The CDR3 runs 11 residues. The CDR3 sequence is CASSETDTQYF. CDR3 coding DNA: TGTGCCAGCAGTGAGACAGATACGCAGTATTTT.

V is TRBV29-1 and J is TRBJ1-5; a possible D gene is TRBD1 (6 bases). The CDR3 covers 13 residues. The V gene lost 4 bases and the J gene lost 4 bases, with 11 bases spanning the gap. The germline V gene has CDR1 SQVTM and CDR2 ANQGSEA. CDR3 sequence (DNA): TGCAGCGTTGGTGCAGGGGCTAATCAGCCCCAGCATTTT. Encoded protein: CSVGAGANQPQHF.

This chain joins TRBV9 and TRBJ2-2, with 8 positions matching TRBD2. CDR1 and CDR2 (germline): SGDLS, YYNGEE. With V trimmed by 0 bases and J by 1 base, 5 bases remained unmatched. The CDR3 contains 17 residues. In nucleotides, the CDR3 is TGTGCCAGCAGCGTAGTGGTTAGCGGGATGAACACCGGGGAGCTGTTTTTT. Translating gives CASSVVVSGMNTGELFF.

CDR3 loop: CSADARAGSWSAKNIQYF. The CDR3 DNA reads TGCAGTGCGGACGCCAGGGCGGGGAGCTGGTCGGCCAAAAACATTCAGTACTTC. The chain links TRBV20-1 to TRBJ2-4; tentative D call: TRBD2 (6 bases). This CDR3 is 18 amino acids long. Trimming shortened V by 6 bases and J by 1 base, and 25 bases separated the two germline ends. Germline V CDR1 and CDR2: DFQATT, SNEGSKA (reference sequence).

This clonotype appeared a few times. The J gene is TRBJ1-1, the V gene TRBV30; TRBD1 might be the D (5 bases). The V end lost 4 bases, the J end lost 1 base, and 16 bases lay between the germline ends. Germline V lookup: CDR1 GTSNPN, CDR2 SVGIG (reference sequence). This CDR3 is built from 15 residues. The CDR3 region is CAWNLRGTANTEAFF. The CDR3 coding sequence is TGTGCCTGGAACCTTCGGGGGACGGCGAACACTGAAGCTTTCTTT.

The table lists this clonotype with many counts. This sequence joins TRBV20-1 and TRBJ2-1; 9 bases fit TRBD2. This CDR3 spans 15 amino acids. J gave up 5 bases and V 0 bases, and 5 bases lay outside the gene matches. Germline lookup yields CDR1 DFQATT and CDR2 SNEGSKA (reference sequence). This CDR3 is CSARDVAGEDNEQFF. The CDR3 coding sequence is TGCAGTGCTAGAGATGTAGCGGGGGAGGACAATGAGCAGTTCTTC.

The chain carries TRBV10-2 and TRBJ2-2, with TRBD1 matching over 10 bases. Germline-derived CDR1 and CDR2 are WSHSY and SAAADI. Trimming at V came to 6 bases and at J to 4 bases, leaving 5 bases not matched to a gene. CDR3 length equals 15 residues. The chain's CDR3 is CASSGTGVITGELFF. The CDR3 coding sequence is TGCGCCAGCAGCGGGACAGGGGTTATCACCGGGGAGCTGTTTTTT.